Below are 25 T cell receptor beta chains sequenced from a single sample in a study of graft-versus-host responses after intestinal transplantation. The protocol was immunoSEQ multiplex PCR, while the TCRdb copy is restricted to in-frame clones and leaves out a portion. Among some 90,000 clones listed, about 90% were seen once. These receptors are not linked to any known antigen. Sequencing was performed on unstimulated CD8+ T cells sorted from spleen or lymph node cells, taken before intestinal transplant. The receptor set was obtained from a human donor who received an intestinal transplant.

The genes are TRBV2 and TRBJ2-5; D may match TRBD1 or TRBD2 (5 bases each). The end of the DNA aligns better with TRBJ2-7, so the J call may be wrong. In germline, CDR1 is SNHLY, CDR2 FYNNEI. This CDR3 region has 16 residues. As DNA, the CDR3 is TGTGCCAGCAGTGGAGGAGGTGGGGGAACTACCTACGAGCAGTACTTC. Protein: CASSGGGGGTTYEQYF.

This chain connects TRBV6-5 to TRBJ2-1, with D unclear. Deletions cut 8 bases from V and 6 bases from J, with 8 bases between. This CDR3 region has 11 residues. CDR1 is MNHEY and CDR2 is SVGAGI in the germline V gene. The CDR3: CASGPLNEQFF. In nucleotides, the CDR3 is TGTGCCAGCGGACCACTCAATGAGCAGTTCTTC.

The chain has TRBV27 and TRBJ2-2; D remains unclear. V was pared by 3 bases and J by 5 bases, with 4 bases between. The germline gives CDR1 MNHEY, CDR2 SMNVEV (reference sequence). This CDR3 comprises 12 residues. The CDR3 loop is CASSLSTGELFF. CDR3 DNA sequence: TGTGCCAGCAGTTTGTCGACCGGGGAGCTGTTTTTT.

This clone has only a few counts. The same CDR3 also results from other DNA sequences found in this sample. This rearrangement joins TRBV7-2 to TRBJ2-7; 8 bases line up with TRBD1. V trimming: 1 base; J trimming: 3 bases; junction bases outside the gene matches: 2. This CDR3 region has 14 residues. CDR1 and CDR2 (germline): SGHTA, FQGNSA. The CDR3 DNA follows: TGTGCCAGCAGCTTAGGCGGACAGGGCTACGAGCAGTACTTC. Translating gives CASSLGGQGYEQYF. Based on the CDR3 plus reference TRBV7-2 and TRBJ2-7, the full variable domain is GAGVSQSPSNKVTEKGKDVELRCDPISGHTALYWYRQSLGQGLEFLIYFQGNSAPDKSGLPSDRFSAERTGGSVSTLTIQRTQQEDSAVYLCASSLGGQGYEQYFGPGTRLTVT.

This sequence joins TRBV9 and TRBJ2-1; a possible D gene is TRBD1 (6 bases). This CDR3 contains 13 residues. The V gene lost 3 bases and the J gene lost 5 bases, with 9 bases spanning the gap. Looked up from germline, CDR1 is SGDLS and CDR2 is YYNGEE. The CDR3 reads CASSADRDNEQFF. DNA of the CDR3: TGTGCCAGCAGCGCGGACAGAGACAATGAGCAGTTCTTC.

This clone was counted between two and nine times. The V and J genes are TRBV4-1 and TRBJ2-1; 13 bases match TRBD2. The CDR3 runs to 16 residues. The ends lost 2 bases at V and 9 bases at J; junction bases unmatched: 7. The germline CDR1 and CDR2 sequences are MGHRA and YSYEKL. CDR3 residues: CASSQLGLAGEGEQFF. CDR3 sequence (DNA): TGCGCCAGCAGCCAACTCGGACTAGCGGGGGAGGGTGAGCAGTTCTTC.

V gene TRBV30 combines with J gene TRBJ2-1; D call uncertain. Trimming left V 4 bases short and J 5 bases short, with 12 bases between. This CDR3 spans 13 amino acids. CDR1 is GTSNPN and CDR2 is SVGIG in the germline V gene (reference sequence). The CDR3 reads CAWIARTHNEQFF. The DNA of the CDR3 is TGTGCCTGGATTGCCCGAACCCACAATGAGCAGTTCTTC.

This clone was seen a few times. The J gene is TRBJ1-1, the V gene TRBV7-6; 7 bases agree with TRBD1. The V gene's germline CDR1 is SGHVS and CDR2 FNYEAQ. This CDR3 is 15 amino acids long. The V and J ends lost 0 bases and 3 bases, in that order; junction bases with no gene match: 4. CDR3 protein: CASSLADREDTEAFF. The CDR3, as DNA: TGTGCCAGCAGCTTAGCTGACAGGGAGGACACTGAAGCTTTCTTT. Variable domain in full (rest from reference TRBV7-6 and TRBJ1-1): GAGVSQSPRYKVTKRGQDVALRCDPISGHVSLYWYRQALGQGPEFLTYFNYEAQQDKSGLPNDRFSAERPEGSISTLTIQRTEQRDSAMYRCASSLADREDTEAFFGQGTRLTVV.

The CDR3 DNA follows: TGTGCCAGCACCCTACTTGTGGGCAATCAGCCCCAGCATTTT. Protein sequence: CASTLLVGNQPQHF. This chain uses TRBV27 with TRBJ1-5; no clear D. The CDR3 has 14 amino acids. The ends were cut back, 7 bases at V and 2 bases at J, with 12 bases in the middle. Looked up from germline, CDR1 is MNHEY and CDR2 is SMNVEV (reference sequence).

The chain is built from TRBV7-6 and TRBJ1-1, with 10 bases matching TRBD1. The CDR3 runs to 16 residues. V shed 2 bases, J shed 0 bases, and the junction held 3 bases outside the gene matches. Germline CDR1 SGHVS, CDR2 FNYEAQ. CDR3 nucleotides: TGTGCCAGCAGCTTATGGGGACAGGGGTTGAACACTGAAGCTTTCTTT. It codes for CASSLWGQGLNTEAFF.

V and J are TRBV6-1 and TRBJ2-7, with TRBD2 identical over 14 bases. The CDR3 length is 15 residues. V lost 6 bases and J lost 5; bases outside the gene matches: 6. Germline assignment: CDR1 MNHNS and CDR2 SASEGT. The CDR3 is CASSWTSGGWDEQYF. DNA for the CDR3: TGTGCCAGCAGCTGGACTAGCGGGGGGTGGGACGAGCAGTACTTC.

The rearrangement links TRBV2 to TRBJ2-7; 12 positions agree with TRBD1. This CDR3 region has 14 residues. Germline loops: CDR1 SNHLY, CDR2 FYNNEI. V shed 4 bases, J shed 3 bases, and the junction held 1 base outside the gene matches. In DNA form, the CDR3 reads TGTGCCAGCAGTGGGGACAGGGGGCTCTACGAGCAGTACTTC. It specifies CASSGDRGLYEQYF.

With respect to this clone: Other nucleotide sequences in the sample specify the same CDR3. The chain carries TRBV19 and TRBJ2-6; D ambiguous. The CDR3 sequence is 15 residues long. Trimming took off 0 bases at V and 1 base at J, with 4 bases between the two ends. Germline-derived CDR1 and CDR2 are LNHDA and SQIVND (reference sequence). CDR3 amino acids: CASSIDGSGANVLTF. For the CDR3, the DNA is TGTGCCAGTAGTATAGATGGGTCTGGGGCCAACGTCCTGACTTTC. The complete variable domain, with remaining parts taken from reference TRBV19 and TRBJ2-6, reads DGGITQSPKYLFRKEGQNVTLSCEQNLNHDAMYWYRQDPGQGLRLIYYSQIVNDFQKGDIAEGYSVSREKKESFPLTVTSAQKNPTAFYLCASSIDGSGANVLTFGAGSRLTVL.

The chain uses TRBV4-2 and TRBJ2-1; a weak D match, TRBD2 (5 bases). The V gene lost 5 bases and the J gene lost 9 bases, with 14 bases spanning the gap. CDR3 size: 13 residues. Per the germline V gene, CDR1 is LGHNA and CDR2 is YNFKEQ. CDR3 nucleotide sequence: TGTGCCAGCAGCGCCCCAGAGGGTTGTGAGCAGTTCTTC. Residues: CASSAPEGCEQFF.

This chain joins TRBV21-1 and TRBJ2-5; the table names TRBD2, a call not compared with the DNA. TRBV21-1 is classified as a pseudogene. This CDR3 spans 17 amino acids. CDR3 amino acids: CASSKRSSGGAQETQYF. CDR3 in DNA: TGTGCCAGCAGCAAAAGGTCTAGCGGGGGGGCCCAAGAGACCCAGTACTTC.

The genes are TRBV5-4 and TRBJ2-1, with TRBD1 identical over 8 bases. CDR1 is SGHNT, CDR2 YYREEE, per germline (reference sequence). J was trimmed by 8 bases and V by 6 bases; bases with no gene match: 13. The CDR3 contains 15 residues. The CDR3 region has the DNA TGTGCCAGCAAGGGGTGGACAGGGAGGCTGGATGAGCAGTTCTTC. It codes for CASKGWTGRLDEQFF.

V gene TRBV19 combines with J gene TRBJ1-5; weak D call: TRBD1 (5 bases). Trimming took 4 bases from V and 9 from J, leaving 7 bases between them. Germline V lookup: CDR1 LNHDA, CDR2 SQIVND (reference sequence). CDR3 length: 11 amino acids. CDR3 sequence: CASSSGGPQHF. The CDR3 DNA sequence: TGTGCCAGTAGTAGTGGGGGGCCCCAGCATTTT.

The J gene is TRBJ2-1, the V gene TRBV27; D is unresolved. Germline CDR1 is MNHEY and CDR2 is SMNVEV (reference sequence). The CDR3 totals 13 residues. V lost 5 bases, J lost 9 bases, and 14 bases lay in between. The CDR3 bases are TGTGCCAGCAGTACCCCCGCGCCGCCTGAGCAGTTCTTC. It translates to CASSTPAPPEQFF.

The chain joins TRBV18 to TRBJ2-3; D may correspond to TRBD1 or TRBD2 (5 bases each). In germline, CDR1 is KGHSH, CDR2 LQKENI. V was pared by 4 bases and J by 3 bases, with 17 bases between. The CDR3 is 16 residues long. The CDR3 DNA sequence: TGTGCCAGCTCACTACCGGGACCAGGAACAACAGATACGCAGTATTTT. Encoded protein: CASSLPGPGTTDTQYF.

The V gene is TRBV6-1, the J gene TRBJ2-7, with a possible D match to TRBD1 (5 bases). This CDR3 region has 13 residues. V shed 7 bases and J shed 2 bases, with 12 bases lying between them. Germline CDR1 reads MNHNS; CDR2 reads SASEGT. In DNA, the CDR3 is TGTGCCAGCAACAGCAGGGATCCCTACGAGCAGTACTTC. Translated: CASNSRDPYEQYF.

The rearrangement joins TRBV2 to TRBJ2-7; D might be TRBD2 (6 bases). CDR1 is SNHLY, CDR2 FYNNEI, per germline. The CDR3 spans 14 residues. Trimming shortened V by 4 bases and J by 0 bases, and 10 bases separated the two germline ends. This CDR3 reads CASSGDSSSYEQYF. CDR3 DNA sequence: TGTGCCAGCAGTGGGGACTCTAGCTCCTACGAGCAGTACTTC.

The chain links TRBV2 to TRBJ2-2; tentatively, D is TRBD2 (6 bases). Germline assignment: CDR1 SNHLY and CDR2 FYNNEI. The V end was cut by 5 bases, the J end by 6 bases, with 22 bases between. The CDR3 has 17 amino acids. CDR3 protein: CASSSGRTATRAGELFF. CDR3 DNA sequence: TGTGCCAGCAGTTCCGGGAGAACGGCAACCCGCGCCGGGGAGCTGTTTTTT.

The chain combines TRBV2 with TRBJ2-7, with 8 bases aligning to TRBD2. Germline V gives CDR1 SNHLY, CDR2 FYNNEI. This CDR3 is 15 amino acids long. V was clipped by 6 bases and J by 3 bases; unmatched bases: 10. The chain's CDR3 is CASSRGLARLYEQYF. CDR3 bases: TGTGCCAGCAGCCGAGGACTAGCACGCCTCTACGAGCAGTACTTC.

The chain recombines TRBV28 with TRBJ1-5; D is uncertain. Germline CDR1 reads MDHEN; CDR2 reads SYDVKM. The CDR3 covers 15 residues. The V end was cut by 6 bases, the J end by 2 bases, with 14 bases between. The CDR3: CASSATGRGNQPQHF. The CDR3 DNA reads TGTGCCAGCAGCGCTACGGGGAGGGGCAATCAGCCCCAGCATTTT.

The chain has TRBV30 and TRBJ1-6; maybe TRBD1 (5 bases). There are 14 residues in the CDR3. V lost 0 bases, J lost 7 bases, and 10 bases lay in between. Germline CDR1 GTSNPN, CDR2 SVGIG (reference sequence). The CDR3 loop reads CAWSVQDRNSPLHF. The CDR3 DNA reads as TGTGCCTGGAGTGTTCAAGACAGAAATTCACCCCTCCACTTT.